This entry lists 30 T cell receptor beta chains sequenced from one sample in a study of blood T cell repertoires in COVID-19. Sequenced by immunoSEQ multiplex PCR; TCRdb stores in-frame clones only, minus some. The data contain some 200,000 clones, more than 75% of them singletons. The specimen was peripheral blood. The receptors here all came from a man in his forties with active or convalescent COVID-19.

The rearrangement uses TRBV6-1 and TRBJ1-2; D ambiguous. Germline V gene data show CDR1 as MNHNS and CDR2 as SASEGT. The CDR3 sequence is 14 residues long. V was cut by 3 bases and J by 8 bases, with 16 bases left in between. CDR3 coding DNA: TGTGCCAGCAGTGACACCTTTGGGGAGAGGGGCTACACCTTC. Amino acids: CASSDTFGERGYTF.

The V gene is TRBV7-9, the J gene TRBJ2-5; 11 bases are shared with TRBD2. J lost 1 base, V lost 4 bases, and 8 bases had no gene match. The CDR3 totals 17 residues. Germline CDR1 is SEHNR and CDR2 is FQNEAQ (reference sequence). CDR3 sequence (DNA): TGTGCCAGCAGCTCCCCTCTAGCGGGGGGCCGCCAAGAGACCCAGTACTTC. This gives the protein CASSSPLAGGRQETQYF.

This chain links TRBV4-1 with TRBJ1-4; a possible D gene is TRBD1 (6 bases). The CDR3 is made up of 16 amino acids. CDR1 and CDR2 (germline): MGHRA, YSYEKL. The germline V and J ends were trimmed by 0 bases and 7 bases, with 15 bases remaining between them. The DNA for the CDR3 is TGCGCCAGCAGCCAAGATCTTGGGGGGGCTGTTGAAAAACTGTTTTTT. Its protein product is CASSQDLGGAVEKLFF.

The gene calls are TRBV10-3 and TRBJ2-7, with 7 positions matching TRBD2. The CDR3 length is 18 residues. The germline gives CDR1 ENHRY, CDR2 SYGVKD. V lost 0 bases, J lost 0 bases, and 11 bases stayed unmatched. The CDR3 nucleotides read TGTGCCATCAGTGAGTCGATGGTCGGGCGGGGGATCTCCTACGAGCAGTACTTC. This encodes CAISESMVGRGISYEQYF.

This clone was counted once. The genes are TRBV23-1 and TRBJ2-1, with D perhaps matching TRBD2 (5 bases). TRBV23-1 is labeled an ORF, and its function is uncertain. V was cut by 5 bases and J by 5 bases, with 22 bases left in between. The CDR3 sequence is 17 residues long. The CDR3 DNA is TGCGCCAGCAGTACCGGTCGTCGATGCGGGCTAAACAATGAGCAGTTCTTC. This sequence encodes CASSTGRRCGLNNEQFF.

The V gene is TRBV10-3, the J gene TRBJ2-7; D might be TRBD2 (5 bases). The CDR3 sequence is 15 residues long. Germline values: CDR1 ENHRY, CDR2 SYGVKD. Trimming left V 4 bases short and J 3 bases short, with 16 bases between. The CDR3 is CAISGKEDLNYEQYF. CDR3 coding DNA: TGTGCCATCAGTGGAAAGGAGGACCTTAACTACGAGCAGTACTTC.

This clone showed up just once. This chain joins TRBV11-2 and TRBJ1-3, with D unclear. The V end lost 6 bases, the J end lost 0 bases, and 15 bases lay between the germline ends. This CDR3 contains 16 residues. Per germline, CDR1 SGHAT and CDR2 FQNNGV. Written as DNA, the CDR3 is TGTGCCAGCAGTTCTAGCTGGGGATTCTCTGGAAACACCATATATTTT. It encodes CASSSSWGFSGNTIYF. The full variable domain, rest sourced from reference TRBV11-2 and TRBJ1-3, is EAGVAQSPRYKIIEKRQSVAFWCNPISGHATLYWYQQILGQGPKLLIQFQNNGVVDDSQLPKDRFSAERLKGVDSTLKIQPAKLEDSAVYLCASSSSWGFSGNTIYFGEGSWLTVV.

V usage is TRBV30 and J usage is TRBJ1-2; D is unclear. From germline, CDR1 is GTSNPN and CDR2 SVGIG (reference sequence). The CDR3 consists of 14 residues. V was pared by 1 base and J by 0 bases, with 9 bases between. The CDR3 coding sequence is TGTGCCTGGAGTGAAATCGTCTCTAACTATGGCTACACCTTC. Translated: CAWSEIVSNYGYTF.

This chain links TRBV6-2 or TRBV6-3 with TRBJ1-6; the D gene is possibly TRBD1 (5 bases). CDR1 is MNHEY and CDR2 is SVGEGT in the germline V gene. V was shortened by 2 bases and J by 10 bases, with 15 bases between the two germline ends. This CDR3 is 15 amino acids long. The CDR3: CASSYPAGKQSPLHF. DNA for the CDR3: TGTGCCAGCAGTTACCCTGCAGGGAAGCAATCACCCCTCCACTTT.

The V call is TRBV29-1, the J call TRBJ1-1, with 7 nucleotides matching TRBD1. V was clipped by 6 bases and J by 3 bases; unmatched bases: 10. The CDR3 contains 14 residues. The germline V gene encodes CDR1 SQVTM and CDR2 ANQGSEA. DNA for the CDR3: TGCAGCGTGGGGACGACCGACAGGGACACTGAAGCTTTCTTT. As protein: CSVGTTDRDTEAFF.

V and J are TRBV19 and TRBJ1-2; TRBD1 matches 10 bases. Germline CDR1 reads LNHDA; CDR2 reads SQIVND (reference sequence). V lost 5 bases, J lost 13 bases, and 7 bases stayed unmatched. The CDR3 runs to 12 residues. The CDR3 coding sequence is TGTGCCAGTAGTCTCGGGACAGGGGTTTCCACCTTC. This encodes CASSLGTGVSTF.

The chain has TRBV27 and TRBJ1-1; 7 bases agree with TRBD1. The germline gives CDR1 MNHEY, CDR2 SMNVEV (reference sequence). This CDR3 contains 14 residues. Germline trimming cut 10 bases from V and 7 bases from J; bases unmatched to any gene: 15. CDR3 in DNA: TGTGCCATCCATCCAGGGGGGAAAGTTGGTGAAGCTTTCTTT. Translating gives CAIHPGGKVGEAFF.

The chain has TRBV5-1 and TRBJ1-2, with D maybe TRBD1 (6 bases). V was clipped by 3 bases and J by 8 bases, with 17 bases between them. The CDR3 loop spans 14 amino acids. Germline CDR1 is SGHRS and CDR2 is YFSETQ. CDR3 residues: CASSSGRPGQGYTF. The CDR3 region has the DNA TGCGCCAGCAGCTCGGGCCGACCCGGACAGGGCTACACCTTC.

This chain connects TRBV5-1 to TRBJ2-2; TRBD1 agrees at 10 bases. Germline CDR1 is SGHRS and CDR2 is YFSETQ. Trimming cost V 9 bases and J 8 bases; bases outside gene matches: 7. This CDR3 region has 13 residues. The DNA for the CDR3 is TGCGCCACCGGGACAGGGGCATCGGGGGAGCTGTTTTTT. This gives the protein CATGTGASGELFF. Complete variable domain (other parts from reference TRBV5-1 and TRBJ2-2): KAGVTQTPRYLIKTRGQQVTLSCSPISGHRSVSWYQQTPGQGLQFLFEYFSETQRNKGNFPGRFSGRQFSNSRSEMNVSTLELGDSALYLCATGTGASGELFFGEGSRLTVL.

With regard to this clone: This sample includes further DNA sequences coding for the same CDR3. The chain employs TRBV3-1 (or the pseudogene TRBV3-2) and TRBJ2-5; a weak D match, TRBD1 (5 bases). Trimming stripped 2 bases from V and 5 bases from J, with 9 bases between. CDR3 size: 13 residues. Germline values: CDR1 LGHDT, CDR2 YNNKEL (reference sequence). CDR3 loop: CASSQRGGETQYF. CDR3 bases: TGTGCCAGCAGCCAAAGGGGTGGGGAGACCCAGTACTTC.

This rearrangement joins TRBV7-2 to TRBJ2-3; D might be TRBD1 (6 bases). The germline gives CDR1 SGHTA, CDR2 FQGNSA. This CDR3 spans 14 amino acids. Trimming removed 2 bases at V and 0 bases at J, with 6 bases between. The CDR3 is CASSLTGSTDTQYF. CDR3 nucleotide sequence: TGTGCCAGCAGCTTAACAGGGAGCACAGATACGCAGTATTTT.

V and J are TRBV29-1 and TRBJ2-1, with TRBD1 identical over 11 bases. There are 14 residues in the CDR3. The germline gives CDR1 SQVTM, CDR2 ANQGSEA. The J segment lost 9 bases and the V segment lost 4 bases, leaving 8 bases of the junction unmatched. Here the CDR3 DNA reads TGCAGCGTTGGAGGGACAGGGGGAATGAGTGAGCAGTTCTTC. This codes for CSVGGTGGMSEQFF.

With respect to this clone: This sample includes further DNA sequences coding for the same CDR3. The chain is built from TRBV12-5 and TRBJ1-1, with TRBD1 matching 10 bases. The length of the CDR3 is 15 residues. J gave up 5 bases and V 5 bases, and 8 bases lay outside the gene matches. From germline, CDR1 is LGHNT and CDR2 FRNRAP. The CDR3 is CASGRSTGGRTEAFF. The CDR3 DNA reads TGTGCTAGTGGTCGCTCGACAGGGGGCCGGACTGAAGCTTTCTTT.

V usage is TRBV30 and J usage is TRBJ1-4; D might be TRBD1 (5 bases). This CDR3 spans 15 amino acids. Trimming removed 2 bases from V and 7 bases from J, with 17 bases in between. The germline V gene encodes CDR1 GTSNPN and CDR2 SVGIG (reference sequence). The CDR3 sequence is CAWSPGAGSPEKLFF. The CDR3 region has the DNA TGTGCCTGGAGTCCTGGGGCAGGGTCGCCTGAAAAACTGTTTTTT.

The chain has TRBV5-4 and TRBJ1-3, with no clear D. CDR3 size: 14 residues. V was cut by 1 base and J by 4 bases, with 9 bases left in between. Germline CDR1 reads SGHNT; CDR2 reads YYREEE (reference sequence). For the CDR3, the DNA is TGTGCCAGCAGCTTGTCGGTTTCCGGAAACACCATATATTTT. Translation gives CASSLSVSGNTIYF.

The chain couples TRBV4-1 to TRBJ1-1; perhaps TRBD1 as D (6 bases). Germline values: CDR1 MGHRA, CDR2 YSYEKL. This CDR3 comprises 13 residues. V shed 3 bases and J shed 5 bases, with 10 bases lying between them. As DNA, the CDR3 is TGCGCCAGCAGCCACCCAGGGGAGACTGAAGCTTTCTTT. It translates to CASSHPGETEAFF.

This clone was recorded a few times. The rearrangement links TRBV2 to TRBJ1-5; 7 nucleotides match TRBD1. This CDR3 spans 16 amino acids. With 4 bases clipped from V and 9 bases from J, the junction kept 15 bases outside the gene matches. Germline assignment: CDR1 SNHLY and CDR2 FYNNEI. This CDR3 reads CASSVSPDREWGPQHF. The CDR3 nucleotides are TGTGCCAGCAGTGTGTCCCCCGACAGGGAATGGGGGCCCCAGCATTTT.

This clone was recorded once. V and J are TRBV7-8 and TRBJ2-7, with 10 bases fitting TRBD2. CDR1 and CDR2 from the germline V gene are SGHVS and FQNEAQ. This CDR3 region has 15 residues. The V gene end was trimmed by 5 bases and the J gene end by 2 bases; junction bases not matched to a gene: 6. The CDR3 nucleotides read TGTGCCAGCAGCCATGCTAGCGGGGGAACCTACGAGCAGTACTTC. This encodes CASSHASGGTYEQYF.

V and J are TRBV5-4 and TRBJ2-2; TRBD1 aligns across 7 bases. The length of the CDR3 is 15 residues. Per germline, CDR1 SGHNT and CDR2 YYREEE (reference sequence). J lost 4 bases, V lost 0 bases, and 3 bases had no gene match. The CDR3, as DNA: TGTGCCAGCAGCTTGGTGACAGGGAGCACCGGGGAGCTGTTTTTT. Its translation is CASSLVTGSTGELFF.

V gene TRBV6-5 combines with J gene TRBJ1-1, with TRBD1 matching 8 bases. This CDR3 is 14 amino acids long. Germline V gene lookup returns CDR1 MNHEY and CDR2 SVGAGI. J gave up 4 bases and V 8 bases, and 9 bases lay outside the gene matches. CDR3 in amino acids: CASGRQGTFTEAFF. CDR3 coding DNA: TGTGCCAGCGGACGACAGGGGACGTTCACTGAAGCTTTCTTT.

The V gene is TRBV24-1, the J gene TRBJ2-3; 12 bases fit TRBD2. Germline CDR1 KGHDR, CDR2 SFDVKD. The CDR3 runs to 19 residues. The ends lost 7 bases at V and 0 bases at J; junction bases unmatched: 13. This CDR3 is CATSAASSLAGGSTDTQYF. The CDR3 bases are TGTGCCACCAGCGCGGCGAGCAGTCTAGCGGGGGGGAGCACAGATACGCAGTATTTT.

The rearrangement uses TRBV7-8 and TRBJ1-4; 12 nucleotides align to TRBD1. Germline CDR1 and CDR2: SGHVS and FQNEAQ. CDR3 length: 16 amino acids. The ends lost 3 bases at V and 7 bases at J; junction bases unmatched: 6. The CDR3 is CASSFGTGGSGEKLFF. The DNA for the CDR3 is TGTGCCAGCAGCTTTGGGACAGGGGGCTCGGGTGAAAAACTGTTTTTT.

The chain employs TRBV21-1 and TRBJ1-5; TRBD1 reflects the table's D call only, with no check against the DNA. TRBV21-1 is flagged as a pseudogene. The CDR3 consists of 20 residues. CDR3 residues: CASSKALHSTGQCSNQPQHF. DNA of the CDR3: TGTGCCAGCAGCAAAGCGCTTCATAGTACGGGACAGTGTAGCAATCAGCCCCAGCATTTT.

This rearrangement joins TRBV2 to TRBJ1-1, with 7 bases lining up with TRBD1. The CDR3 runs to 14 residues. Germline loops: CDR1 SNHLY, CDR2 FYNNEI. Losses at the gene ends were 5 bases for V and 0 bases for J; bases not matched to a gene: 3. The CDR3 reads CASSPGQLNTEAFF. CDR3 DNA: TGTGCCAGCAGTCCGGGACAGCTGAACACTGAAGCTTTCTTT.

The chain's CDR3 is CASSFLQFQDTQYF. The CDR3 nucleotides are TGCGCCAGCAGCTTTTTGCAGTTTCAAGATACGCAGTATTTT. The rearrangement uses TRBV5-1 and TRBJ2-3; D gene ambiguous. The V gene's germline CDR1 is SGHRS and CDR2 YFSETQ. The CDR3 spans 14 residues. Trimming cost V 2 bases and J 5 bases, with 12 bases left between them.